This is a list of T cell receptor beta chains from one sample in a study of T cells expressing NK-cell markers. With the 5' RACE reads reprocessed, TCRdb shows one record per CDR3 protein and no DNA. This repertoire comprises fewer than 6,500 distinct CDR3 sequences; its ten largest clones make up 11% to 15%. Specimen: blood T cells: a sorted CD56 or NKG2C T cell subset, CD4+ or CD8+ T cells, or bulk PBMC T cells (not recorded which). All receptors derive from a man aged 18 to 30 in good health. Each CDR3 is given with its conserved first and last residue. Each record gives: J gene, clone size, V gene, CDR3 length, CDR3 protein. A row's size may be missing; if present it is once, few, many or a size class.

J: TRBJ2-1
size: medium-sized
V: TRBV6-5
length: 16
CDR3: CASSYSYRGLSNEQFF

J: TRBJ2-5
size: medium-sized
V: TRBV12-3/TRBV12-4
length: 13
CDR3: CASSRQVIETQYF

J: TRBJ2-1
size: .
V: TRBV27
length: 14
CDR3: CASSLAGLRDEQFF

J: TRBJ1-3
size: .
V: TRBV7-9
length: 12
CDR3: CASAIGGDTIYF

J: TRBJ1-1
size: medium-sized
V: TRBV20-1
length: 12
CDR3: CSARTGFTEAFF

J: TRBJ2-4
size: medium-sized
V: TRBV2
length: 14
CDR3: CASSEGGRGNIQYF

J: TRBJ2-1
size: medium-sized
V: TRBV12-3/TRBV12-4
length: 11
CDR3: CASNVGGEQFF

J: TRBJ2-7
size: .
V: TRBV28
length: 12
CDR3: CASCGSSYEQYF

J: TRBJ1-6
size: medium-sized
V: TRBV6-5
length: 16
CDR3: CASSPSASSYNSPLHF

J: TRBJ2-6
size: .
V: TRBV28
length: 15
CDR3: CASSVDLRGANVLTF

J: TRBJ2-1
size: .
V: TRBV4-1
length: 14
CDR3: CASSQESRYNEQFF

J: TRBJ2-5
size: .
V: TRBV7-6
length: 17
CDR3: CASSLGAYSFPQETQYF

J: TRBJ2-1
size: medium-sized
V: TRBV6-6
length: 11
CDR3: CASSYANEQFF

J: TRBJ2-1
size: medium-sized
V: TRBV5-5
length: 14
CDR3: CASSPGLANNEQFF

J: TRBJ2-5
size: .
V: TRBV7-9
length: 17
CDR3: CASSLPRLAGTQETQYF

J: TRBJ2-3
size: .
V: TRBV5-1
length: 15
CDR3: CASSLVGSNTDTQYF

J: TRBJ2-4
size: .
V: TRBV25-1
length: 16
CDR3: CASSEYWGQGANIQYF

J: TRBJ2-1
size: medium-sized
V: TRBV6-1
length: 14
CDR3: CASSPGTGYSEQFF

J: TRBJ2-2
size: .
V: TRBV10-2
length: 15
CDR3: CASRVGLVYSGELFF

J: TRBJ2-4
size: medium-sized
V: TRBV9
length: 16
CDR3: CASSPGTRGAKNIQYF

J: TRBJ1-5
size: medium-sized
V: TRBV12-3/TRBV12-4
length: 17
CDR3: CASSLASQQGNNQPQHF

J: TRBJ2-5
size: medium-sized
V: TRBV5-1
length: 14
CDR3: CASSFSGREETQYF